This T cell receptor (beta chain) emerged from a study of cytomegalovirus exposure and HLA in healthy donors. The study, taken as a whole, reports: Highly shared variants forming one cluster were likely a sequencing artifact.

Concerning this clone: What it recognizes is unknown.

With 60 Vbeta and 13 Jbeta primers, the PCR was carried out. Generated by immunoSEQ multiplex PCR, the TCRdb table keeps only in-frame clones and is missing some. The profile shows about 130,000 clones, about 82% of them singletons. This clonotype originated in a man aged 25-45 years in good health and CMV-seronegative. The sequencing sample was made of PBMCs.

The CDR3 is CAISEGGPPAYEQYF. For the CDR3, the DNA is TGTGCCATCAGTGAAGGAGGGCCACCTGCCTACGAGCAGTACTTC. V is TRBV10-3 and J is TRBJ2-7; tentatively, D is TRBD2 (6 bases). V was pared by 3 bases and J by 2 bases, with 14 bases between. This CDR3 is 15 amino acids long. Germline V gives CDR1 ENHRY, CDR2 SYGVKD.